The 32 T cell receptor beta chains below come from one sample, sequenced in a study of T-cell reconstitution after alpha-beta-depleted transplantation in children. Unique molecular identifiers were incorporated during preparation of the TCRbeta library. TCRdb ran MiXCR on the PCR reads and lists one entry per CDR3 protein. The sample carries roughly 120,000 distinct CDR3 sequences, about 9.3% recorded once. The sample consisted of PBMCs from the stem cell graft donor, taken from the stem cell graft. These receptor sequences come from a human donor who donated a stem cell graft to a child with acute lymphoblastic leukemia.

In this sample, this clonotype turned up many times. The chain couples TRBV29-1 to TRBJ1-3, with D hard to call. Germline assignment: CDR1 SQVTM and CDR2 ANQGSEA. V lost 1 base to trimming and J lost 3 bases, with 10 bases between them. The CDR3 covers 14 residues. CDR3 residues: CSVEGRPGGNTIYF. DNA of the CDR3: TGCAGCGTTGAAGGCAGGCCGGGTGGAAACACCATATATTTT.

This clonotype was recorded many times. The chain combines TRBV9 with TRBJ1-4, with unresolved D. Germline loops: CDR1 SGDLS, CDR2 YYNGEE. V lost 3 bases and J 0 bases, leaving 12 bases between the germline ends. The CDR3 has 16 residues. CDR3 residues: CASSAGFRPTNEKLFF. CDR3 in DNA: TGTGCCAGCAGCGCCGGATTTAGACCAACTAATGAAAAACTGTTTTTT. Complete variable domain (other parts from reference TRBV9 and TRBJ1-4): DSGVTQTPKHLITATGQRVTLRCSPRSGDLSVYWYQQSLDQGLQFLIQYYNGEERAKGNILERFSAQQFPDLHSELNLSSLELGDSALYFCASSAGFRPTNEKLFFGSGTQLSVL.

This clonotype was seen ten or more times. The chain couples TRBV28 to TRBJ2-2; 12 bases align to TRBD2. The CDR3 spans 16 residues. J lost 7 bases, V lost 1 base, and 4 bases had no gene match. Germline CDR1 and CDR2: MDHEN and SYDVKM. CDR3 loop: CASSLSLAGGGGELFF. CDR3 sequence (DNA): TGTGCCAGCAGTTTATCACTAGCGGGAGGAGGCGGGGAGCTGTTTTTT.

This clonotype has at least ten counts. The CDR3 reads CASSQVEYTGELFF. The CDR3 coding sequence is TGTGCCAGCAGCCAGGTCGAGTACACCGGGGAGCTGTTTTTT. This chain uses TRBV3-1 with TRBJ2-2, with D unresolved. Trimming removed 3 bases from V and 3 bases from J, with 8 bases in between. This CDR3 has 14 residues. Germline-derived CDR1 and CDR2 are LGHDT and YNNKEL (reference sequence).

About this clonotype itself: A much larger clone sits a single nucleotide away, making a read error possible. The rearrangement joins TRBV5-1 to TRBJ1-1, with 9 nucleotides matching TRBD1. Germline V gene sequence: CDR1 SGHRS, CDR2 YFSETQ. The CDR3 runs 15 residues. V lost 3 bases, J lost 4 bases, and 7 bases stayed unmatched. CDR3 amino acids: CASSYTRQGGTEAFF. CDR3 coding DNA: TGCGCCAGCAGCTATACGAGACAGGGGGGCACTGAAGCTTTCTTT.

This clonotype was seen at least ten times. The chain recombines TRBV5-4 with TRBJ2-3; D assignment may be TRBD1 or TRBD2 (5 bases each). With 5 bases removed from V and 1 base from J, the gap between germline ends came to 11 bases. The length of the CDR3 is 14 residues. From germline, CDR1 is SGHNT and CDR2 YYREEE (reference sequence). As DNA, the CDR3 is TGTGCCAGCAGTCGGGACCACCGCACAGATACGCAGTATTTT. This translates into CASSRDHRTDTQYF.

This clonotype was seen ten or more times. The chain joins TRBV6-5 to TRBJ1-2; the match to TRBD1 covers 10 bases. Germline CDR1 reads MNHEY; CDR2 reads SVGAGI. Trimming at V came to 6 bases and at J to 8 bases, leaving 6 bases not matched to a gene. The CDR3 extends over 13 amino acids. The CDR3, as DNA: TGTGCCAGCAGCCTGACAGGGGGCCGAGGCTACACCTTC. Translated: CASSLTGGRGYTF.

This chain connects TRBV7-9 to TRBJ2-1, with 12 bases matching TRBD2. Looked up from germline, CDR1 is SEHNR and CDR2 is FQNEAQ (reference sequence). V gave up 5 bases and J gave up 9 bases; unmatched junction bases: 11. The CDR3 sequence is 16 residues long. CDR3 amino acids: CASSPPTSGSYGEQFF. Here the CDR3 DNA reads TGTGCCAGCAGCCCGCCGACTAGCGGGAGCTACGGTGAGCAGTTCTTC. Supplemented by reference TRBV7-9 and TRBJ2-1, the full variable domain reads DTGVSQNPRHKITKRGQNVTFRCDPISEHNRLYWYRQTLGQGPEFLTYFQNEAQLEKSRLLSDRFSAERPKGSFSTLEIQRTEQGDSAMYLCASSPPTSGSYGEQFFGPGTRLTVL.

In its sample, this clonotype was seen a few times. The germline gene is not matched at one end of the junction; a read error may be the cause. The genes are TRBV20-1 and TRBJ1-2, with TRBD1 identical over 9 bases. Germline CDR1 DFQATT, CDR2 SNEGSKA (reference sequence). The CDR3 loop spans 17 amino acids. Written as DNA, the CDR3 is TGCTGTGCTAGACTCCCCCTAACAGGGGGCCGGGCCTATGGCTACACCTTC. Translation: CCARLPLTGGRAYGYTF.

This clonotype was recorded at least ten times. The gene calls are TRBV5-1 and TRBJ1-5; D ambiguous. Per germline, CDR1 SGHRS and CDR2 YFSETQ. The CDR3 loop spans 13 amino acids. V lost 0 bases and J 6 bases, leaving 7 bases between the germline ends. CDR3 DNA sequence: TGCGCCAGCAGCTTGGGGGAGTTTCAGCCCCAGCATTTT. Residues: CASSLGEFQPQHF.

This clonotype showed up many times. The chain employs TRBV3-1 and TRBJ2-7, with D maybe TRBD2 (6 bases). This CDR3 comprises 15 residues. Germline V gene sequence: CDR1 LGHDT, CDR2 YNNKEL (reference sequence). V lost 1 base, J lost 3 bases, and 13 bases lay in between. The CDR3 is CASSQGRGTGYEQYF. CDR3 coding DNA: TGTGCCAGCAGCCAAGGGCGCGGGACGGGCTACGAGCAGTACTTC.

This clonotype was counted ten times or more. The chain links TRBV5-1 to TRBJ2-3; no reliable D call. Germline V lookup: CDR1 SGHRS, CDR2 YFSETQ. V lost 0 bases, J lost 0 bases, and 8 bases lay in between. The CDR3 covers 15 residues. CDR3 residues: CASSLEALSTDTQYF. In DNA, the CDR3 is TGCGCCAGCAGCTTGGAGGCTCTCAGCACAGATACGCAGTATTTT.

This clonotype was counted at least ten times. This rearrangement joins TRBV20-1 to TRBJ1-1, with 10 bases lining up with TRBD1. Losses at the gene ends were 0 bases for V and 3 bases for J; bases not matched to a gene: 1. The germline gives CDR1 DFQATT, CDR2 SNEGSKA (reference sequence). The CDR3 has 14 residues. Here the CDR3 DNA reads TGCAGTGCTAGAGATGGGACAGGGGACACTGAAGCTTTCTTT. Translating it yields CSARDGTGDTEAFF.

This clonotype showed up many times. The gene calls are TRBV6-1 and TRBJ2-1; 13 bases align to TRBD2. CDR1 and CDR2 (germline): MNHNS, SASEGT. This CDR3 region has 15 residues. Losses at the gene ends were 4 bases for V and 6 bases for J; bases not matched to a gene: 3. In DNA, the CDR3 is TGTGCCAGCAGTGTGGGACTAGCGGGGACCAATGAGCAGTTCTTC. It yields the protein CASSVGLAGTNEQFF.

This chain links TRBV30 with TRBJ2-2; 7 nucleotides match TRBD1. The length of the CDR3 is 14 residues. Germline V CDR1 and CDR2: GTSNPN, SVGIG (reference sequence). Trimming removed 0 bases from V and 6 bases from J; junction bases left unmatched: 4. The CDR3 DNA follows: TGTGCCTGGAGTGTACAGGGGCGAGCCGGGGAGCTGTTTTTT. Translation gives CAWSVQGRAGELFF.

This clonotype has at least ten counts. This rearrangement joins TRBV4-1 to TRBJ2-1; 8 bases align to TRBD1. Trimming removed 4 bases from V and 5 bases from J; junction bases left unmatched: 1. The germline V gene has CDR1 MGHRA and CDR2 YSYEKL. The CDR3 length is 13 residues. CDR3 loop: CASSLTGDNEQFF. The CDR3 DNA reads TGCGCCAGCAGCCTGACAGGGGACAATGAGCAGTTCTTC.

This clonotype was seen repeatedly, ten times or more. The rearrangement joins TRBV14 to TRBJ1-6; weak D call: TRBD1 (6 bases). The V end was cut by 2 bases, the J end by 7 bases, with 12 bases between. The CDR3 is made up of 15 amino acids. Germline V gene lookup returns CDR1 SGHDN and CDR2 FVKESK. The CDR3 bases are TGTGCCAGCAGCCAACCGGGGGCTTGGAATTCACCCCTCCACTTT. Translated, it gives CASSQPGAWNSPLHF.

This clonotype has at least ten counts. The chain recombines TRBV12-3 or TRBV12-4 with TRBJ1-4; D gene uncertain. CDR3 length equals 15 residues. With 4 bases removed from V and 5 bases from J, the gap between germline ends came to 14 bases. CDR3 bases: TGTGCCAGCAGTTCACGGACGGGAAGAAATGAAAAACTGTTTTTT. Translated, it gives CASSSRTGRNEKLFF.

This clonotype was counted at least ten times. The rearrangement uses TRBV9 and TRBJ2-2, with 14 bases aligning to TRBD2. This CDR3 is 20 amino acids long. CDR1 SGDLS and CDR2 YYNGEE come from the germline V gene. J lost 0 bases, V lost 0 bases, and 7 bases had no gene match. The CDR3 DNA follows: TGTGCCAGCAGCGTAGCCTCCTTGACTAGCGGGAGGGCGAACACCGGGGAGCTGTTTTTT. It codes for CASSVASLTSGRANTGELFF.

V gene TRBV11-2 combines with J gene TRBJ2-7, with TRBD1 as a possible D gene (5 bases). Germline loops: CDR1 SGHAT, CDR2 FQNNGV. The CDR3 extends over 14 amino acids. Trimming took 0 bases from V and 0 from J, leaving 6 bases between them. The CDR3 DNA reads TGTGCCAGCAGCTTAGAGCAGGGCTCCTACGAGCAGTACTTC. Its translation is CASSLEQGSYEQYF. The variable domain in full, completed from reference TRBV11-2 and TRBJ2-7, reads EAGVAQSPRYKIIEKRQSVAFWCNPISGHATLYWYQQILGQGPKLLIQFQNNGVVDDSQLPKDRFSAERLKGVDSTLKIQPAKLEDSAVYLCASSLEQGSYEQYFGPGTRLTVT.

There are many counts of this clonotype. The rearrangement links TRBV12-3 or TRBV12-4 to TRBJ1-1; possibly TRBD1 for D (5 bases). Trimming cost V 6 bases and J 3 bases, with 14 bases left between them. The CDR3 runs 14 residues. The CDR3 spells CASSSGAPYTEAFF. In DNA, the CDR3 is TGTGCCAGCAGCTCCGGGGCACCCTACACTGAAGCTTTCTTT.

This clonotype came up a few times. This sequence joins TRBV11-3 and TRBJ2-7; 15 nucleotides match TRBD2. Trimming took 1 base from V and 3 from J; bases not matched to a gene: 19. This CDR3 is built from 22 residues. CDR1 is SGHNT, CDR2 YENEEA, per germline. The CDR3 DNA follows: TGTGCCAGCAGCTTAGGAGGACTAGCGGGAGGGCCTATCGTCGGCTTCGGCTACGAGCAGTACTTC. This sequence encodes CASSLGGLAGGPIVGFGYEQYF. The full variable domain, in which reference TRBV11-3 and TRBJ2-7 provide the parts outside the CDR3, is EAGVVQSPRYKIIEKKQPVAFWCNPISGHNTLYWYLQNLGQGPELLIRYENEEAVDDSQLPKDRFSAERLKGVDSTLKIQPAELGDSAVYLCASSLGGLAGGPIVGFGYEQYFGPGTRLTVT.

In its sample, this clonotype was seen many times. The rearrangement links TRBV20-1 to TRBJ1-5, with a possible D match to TRBD1 (6 bases). Trimming took 6 bases from V and 6 from J, leaving 21 bases between them. Per germline, CDR1 DFQATT and CDR2 SNEGSKA (reference sequence). There are 15 residues in the CDR3. The CDR3 sequence: CSAADMGGAGQPQHF. CDR3 DNA sequence: TGCAGTGCGGCCGACATGGGGGGCGCAGGTCAGCCCCAGCATTTT.

This clonotype was observed many times. The rearrangement uses TRBV5-1 and TRBJ1-2; 9 positions agree with TRBD1. The CDR3 sequence is 14 residues long. Germline lookup yields CDR1 SGHRS and CDR2 YFSETQ. V lost 3 bases to trimming and J lost 12 bases; unmatched junction nucleotides: 12. The CDR3 here is CASSYGQGRTGDTF. The CDR3, as DNA: TGCGCCAGCAGCTATGGACAGGGGAGGACCGGAGACACCTTC.

This clonotype was counted at least ten times. This chain connects TRBV28 to TRBJ1-4, with 7 positions matching TRBD1. CDR3 length: 15 amino acids. Losses at the gene ends were 3 bases for V and 4 bases for J; bases not matched to a gene: 5. The germline V gene encodes CDR1 MDHEN and CDR2 SYDVKM. The CDR3 reads CASSFGQAFNEKLFF. The CDR3, as DNA: TGTGCCAGCAGTTTCGGACAGGCCTTTAATGAAAAACTGTTTTTT.

This clonotype was counted many times. This chain uses TRBV7-2 with TRBJ2-2; D is unclear. The V end was cut by 2 bases, the J end by 0 bases, with 7 bases between. The CDR3 extends over 15 amino acids. Looked up from germline, CDR1 is SGHTA and CDR2 is FQGNSA. CDR3 DNA sequence: TGTGCCAGCAGCTTACAACCCACGAACACCGGGGAGCTGTTTTTT. Translating gives CASSLQPTNTGELFF.

At least ten counts were recorded for this clonotype. The chain carries TRBV5-5 and TRBJ2-5; D remains ambiguous. V gave up 4 bases and J gave up 5 bases, with 12 bases separating them. This CDR3 spans 13 amino acids. The germline CDR1 and CDR2 sequences are SGHKS and YYEKEE (reference sequence). The CDR3 protein is CASSVSVGETQYF. DNA of the CDR3: TGTGCCAGCAGCGTTTCGGTTGGTGAGACCCAGTACTTC.

The rearrangement joins TRBV30 to TRBJ1-4; D gene unclear. V dropped 2 bases and J dropped 0 bases, with 13 bases sitting between them. The CDR3 has 16 amino acids. Germline V CDR1 and CDR2: GTSNPN, SVGIG (reference sequence). The CDR3 bases are TGTGCCTGGAGTCTAACCAACAGCGCAACTAATGAAAAACTGTTTTTT. Amino acids: CAWSLTNSATNEKLFF.

With respect to this clonotype: This sequence may be a read error, since a much larger clone differs from it by one base. The chain carries TRBV29-1 and TRBJ1-2, with D hard to call. Germline CDR1 and CDR2: SQVTM and ANQGSEA. Trimming stripped 7 bases from V and 0 bases from J, with 6 bases between. This CDR3 spans 11 amino acids. The CDR3 reads CSDGTNYGYTF. In nucleotides, the CDR3 is TGCAGCGACGGAACTAACTATGGCTACACCTTC.

Many counts were recorded for this clonotype. The chain employs TRBV5-6 and TRBJ2-1, with TRBD2 matching 12 bases. This CDR3 is built from 16 residues. With 4 bases clipped from V and 2 bases from J, the junction kept 4 bases outside the gene matches. The germline V gene encodes CDR1 SGHDT and CDR2 YYEEEE. As DNA, the CDR3 is TGTGCCAGCAGCCTGGGACTAGCGGGCCCCTACAATGAGCAGTTCTTC. Translating gives CASSLGLAGPYNEQFF.

The chain combines TRBV20-1 with TRBJ2-5; TRBD1 matches 10 bases. Germline CDR1 and CDR2: DFQATT and SNEGSKA (reference sequence). The CDR3 has 13 amino acids. J gave up 10 bases and V 5 bases, and 10 bases lay outside the gene matches. The CDR3 loop reads CSAEIGTGDIQYF. CDR3 nucleotide sequence: TGCAGTGCTGAGATAGGGACAGGGGATATCCAGTACTTC.

This clonotype occurred many times. The chain joins TRBV6-5 to TRBJ2-2; TRBD2 matches at 7 bases. Germline CDR1 MNHEY, CDR2 SVGAGI. The CDR3 has 15 residues. With 3 bases clipped from V and 5 bases from J, the junction kept 6 bases outside the gene matches. This CDR3 reads CASSYGGGVTGELFF. The CDR3 DNA is TGTGCCAGCAGTTATGGGGGAGGGGTAACCGGGGAGCTGTTTTTT.